This TCR beta chain was sequenced during a study of blood T cell repertoires in COVID-19. Study-wide background: The United States, Italy and Spain provided the acute and convalescent COVID-19 samples. PBMCs, B-cell-depleted T cells, or T cells were the source of the cDNA or gDNA that made up the material.

V trimming: 6 bases; J trimming: 3 bases; junction bases outside the gene matches: 8. This CDR3 is 14 amino acids long. In the source study's methods: Amplification of reference gene primers was used by the study to estimate nucleated cell counts. Method: immunoSEQ multiplex PCR; TCRdb's copy keeps in-frame clones and lacks some. The D gene and trimming were derived from the DNA, and the V and J assignments and clone size from that table. The repertoire has hundreds of thousands of clones, 85% of them found once; the top ten carry roughly 14%. The receptor was isolated from a human donor in a cohort sampled during active COVID-19. V is TRBV23-1 and J is TRBJ2-7; 7 bases align to TRBD1. TRBV23-1 is filed as an ORF, its function uncertain. Sequencing input: peripheral blood. The CDR3 is CASSHGQASYEQYF. The CDR3, as DNA: TGCGCCAGCAGCCACGGACAGGCGAGCTACGAGCAGTACTTC.